The clone carrying this T cell receptor (beta chain) was picked up many times. Antigen unknown. Germline CDR1 is SGDLS and CDR2 is YYNGEE. With V trimmed by 8 bases and J by 1 base, 3 bases remained unmatched. The CDR3 length is 12 residues. This entry comes from a study of T cells after yellow fever vaccination. Study in general: Fractions low in cell number were prepared with SMART-Seq v4 Ultra Low Input.

Making TCR cDNA involved 5'RACE template switching, which added UMIs and a universal primer site. Each CDR3 protein is one row after TCRdb ran MiXCR on the 5' RACE reads. The sample includes a few hundred thousand distinct CDR3 sequences, around 3.9% of them seen just once. Study findings and constraints: Compared with primary, the secondary response was weaker and peaked at day 5, not 15.

The sequence came from a man aged 18 to 29 who received the YFV17D yellow fever vaccine. The chain joins TRBV9 to TRBJ2-7; 7 nucleotides match TRBD1. The sample in question was PBMCs, obtained on the day of the yellow fever booster vaccination. The CDR3 bases are TGTGCCAGACAGGGGCCTTCCTACGAGCAGTACTTC. Encoded protein: CARQGPSYEQYF.